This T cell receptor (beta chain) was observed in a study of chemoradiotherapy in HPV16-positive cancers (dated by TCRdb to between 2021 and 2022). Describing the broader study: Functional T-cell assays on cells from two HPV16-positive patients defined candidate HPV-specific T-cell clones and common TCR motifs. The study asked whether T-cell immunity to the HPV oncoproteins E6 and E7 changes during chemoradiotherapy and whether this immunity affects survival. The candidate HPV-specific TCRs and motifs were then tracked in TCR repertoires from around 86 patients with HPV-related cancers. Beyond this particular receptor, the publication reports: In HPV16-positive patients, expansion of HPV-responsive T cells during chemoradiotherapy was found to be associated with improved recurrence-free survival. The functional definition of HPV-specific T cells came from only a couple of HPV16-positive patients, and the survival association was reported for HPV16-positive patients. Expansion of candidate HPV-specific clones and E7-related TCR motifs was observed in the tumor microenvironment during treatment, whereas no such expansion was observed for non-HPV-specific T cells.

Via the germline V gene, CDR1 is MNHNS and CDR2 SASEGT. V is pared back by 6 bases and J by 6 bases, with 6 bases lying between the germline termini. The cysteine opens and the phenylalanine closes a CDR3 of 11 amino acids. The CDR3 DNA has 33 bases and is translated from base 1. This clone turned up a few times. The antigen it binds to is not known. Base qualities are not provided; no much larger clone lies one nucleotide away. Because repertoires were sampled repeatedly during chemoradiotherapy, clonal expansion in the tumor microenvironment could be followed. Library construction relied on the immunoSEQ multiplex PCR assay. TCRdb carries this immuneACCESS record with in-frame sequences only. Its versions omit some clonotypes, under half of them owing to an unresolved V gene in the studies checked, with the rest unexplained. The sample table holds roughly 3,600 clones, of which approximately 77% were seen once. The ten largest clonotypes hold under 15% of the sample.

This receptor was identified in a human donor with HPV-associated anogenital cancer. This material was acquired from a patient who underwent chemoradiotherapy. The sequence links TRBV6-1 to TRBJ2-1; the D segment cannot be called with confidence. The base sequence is TGTGCCAGCAGGAAGGGCAATGAGCAGTTCTTC. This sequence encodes CASRKGNEQFF.